This T cell receptor beta chain was sequenced in a study of blood T cell repertoires in COVID-19. Sequencing was performed with immunoSEQ multiplex PCR; in TCRdb, only in-frame clones are kept and a portion is missing. Of roughly 480,000 clones detected, roughly 87% appear once; the ten largest clones hold over 0.7%. The CDR3 extends over 16 amino acids. The germline gives CDR1 MNHEY, CDR2 SVGEGT. This clone occurred once. The germline gene is not matched at one end of the junction; a read error may be the cause. J is TRBJ2-2 and V is TRBV6-2 or TRBV6-3; the D gene is possibly TRBD2 (5 bases). The sample was peripheral blood. The clonotype was recovered from a man aged 18 to 35 with COVID-19, enrolled during active disease. The CDR3 loop is CASSYKGGAGTGELFF. The CDR3 region has the DNA TGTGCCAGCAGTTACAAGGGTGGAGCAGGCACCGGGGAGCTGTTCTTT.